The 22 T cell receptor beta chains below were found in one sample sequenced in a study of molecular identifiers for immune sequencing clone quantification. MiXCR, applied by TCRdb to the PCR reads, yields one record per CDR3 protein. The data show about 640,000 distinct CDR3 sequences, just under 20% seen once. Sequenced material: naive CD8+ T cells from blood, with Jurkat cell RNA spiked in. Stated subset: FACS-sorted CD8+CD4-CCR7+CD45RA+ naive T cells. The source of these receptors is a human donor in good health. Some libraries in this study had Jurkat cell RNA spiked in.

This clonotype was picked up a small number of times. The chain is built from TRBV20-1 and TRBJ2-7; the D gene could be TRBD1 or TRBD2 (5 bases each). Germline V gene lookup returns CDR1 DFQATT and CDR2 SNEGSKA (reference sequence). CDR3 length equals 13 residues. The V end was cut by 3 bases, the J end by 2 bases, with 11 bases between. CDR3 sequence (DNA): TGCAGTGCTAGTGGGGACGAGACCTACGAGCAGTACTTC. Amino acid sequence: CSASGDETYEQYF.

This clonotype was seen only once. This may come from a read error, since a much larger clone is one base off. The V call is TRBV5-3, the J call TRBJ2-7; tentative D call: TRBD2 (6 bases). TRBV5-3 is designated an ORF whose function remains uncertain. CDR3 length: 15 amino acids. The CDR3 reads CASSYGDSIIYGQYF. In DNA form, the CDR3 reads TGTGCCAGCAGCTATGGGGACTCTATTATTTACGGGCAGTACTTC.

About this clonotype: Possible read error: a much larger clone is one base away. The chain carries TRBV27 and TRBJ2-3; unclear D gene. This CDR3 spans 18 amino acids. V lost 0 bases and J 1 base, leaving 17 bases between the germline ends. Germline V gene sequence: CDR1 MNHEY, CDR2 SMNVEV (reference sequence). CDR3 sequence: CASSLSTLTGIRTDTQYF. The CDR3 coding sequence is TGTGCCAGCAGTTTATCGACCTTGACTGGCATACGCACAGATACGCAGTATTTT.

Many counts were recorded for this clonotype. CDR3 amino acids: CASSQVKVQFSGNTIYF. The CDR3 region has the DNA TGTGCCAGCAGCCAAGTAAAAGTCCAGTTCTCTGGAAACACCATATATTTT. The genes are TRBV4-2 and TRBJ1-3; no clear D. The CDR3 consists of 17 residues. Trimming left V 1 base short and J 0 bases short, with 13 bases between. The germline gives CDR1 LGHNA, CDR2 YNFKEQ.

This clonotype has ten or more counts. The V and J genes are TRBV3-1 and TRBJ2-2, with 10 bases matching TRBD1. The germline CDR1 and CDR2 sequences are LGHDT and YNNKEL (reference sequence). The CDR3 spans 16 residues. The junction had 10 bases not matched to a gene; V was cut back by 4 bases and J by 8 bases. The CDR3: CASSPPGQGLSGELFF. As DNA, the CDR3 is TGTGCCAGCAGCCCACCGGGACAGGGGCTTTCTGGGGAGCTGTTTTTT.

In this sample, this clonotype turned up many times. The chain carries TRBV4-3 and TRBJ2-3; 10 bases line up with TRBD2. The CDR3 totals 16 residues. Losses at the gene ends were 2 bases for V and 2 bases for J; bases not matched to a gene: 4. Germline loops: CDR1 LGHNA, CDR2 YSLEER. The CDR3 DNA reads TGCGCCAGCAGCCAACTAGCGGGAGACCCCACAGATACGCAGTATTTT. It specifies CASSQLAGDPTDTQYF.

This clonotype was seen many times. The chain combines TRBV27 with TRBJ2-5, with 7 bases aligning to TRBD1. CDR1 MNHEY and CDR2 SMNVEV come from the germline V gene (reference sequence). CDR3 length equals 15 residues. The V and J ends lost 6 bases and 0 bases, in that order; junction bases with no gene match: 7. Here the CDR3 reads CASSPGTAHQETQYF. The CDR3 nucleotides read TGTGCCAGCAGCCCCGGGACAGCCCACCAAGAGACCCAGTACTTC.

This clonotype was seen ten or more times. The V call is TRBV9, the J call TRBJ1-2; the D is unclear. The CDR3 has 15 residues. V was pared by 0 bases and J by 8 bases, with 17 bases between. Germline CDR1 SGDLS, CDR2 YYNGEE. The CDR3 DNA reads as TGTGCCAGCAGCGTAGCTACAGAGCCTGTCTGGGGCTACACCTTC. Its protein product is CASSVATEPVWGYTF.

This clonotype has just one count. This clone may be a read error of a much larger clone one base away. The CDR3 sequence is CASSSKGGTNERLFF. CDR3 bases: TGTGCCAGCAGCTCCAAGGGGGGAACTAATGAAAGACTGTTTTTT. The chain joins TRBV7-9 to TRBJ1-4; D possibly corresponds to TRBD1 (6 bases). From germline, CDR1 is SEHNR and CDR2 FQNEAQ (reference sequence). CDR3 length: 15 amino acids.

The chain links TRBV30 to TRBJ1-6; D gene unclear. Germline CDR1 reads GTSNPN; CDR2 reads SVGIG (reference sequence). Trimming took off 1 base at V and 10 bases at J, with 5 bases between the two ends. The CDR3 covers 11 residues. The CDR3 sequence is CAWSAGSPLHF. The DNA of the CDR3 is TGTGCCTGGAGTGCCGGCTCACCCCTCCACTTT.

V is TRBV27 and J is TRBJ2-7, with TRBD2 matching 8 bases. The length of the CDR3 is 15 residues. Germline assignment: CDR1 MNHEY and CDR2 SMNVEV (reference sequence). Trimming cost V 3 bases and J 7 bases; bases outside gene matches: 11. CDR3: CASSFIVSGGGEQYF. The CDR3 bases are TGTGCCAGCAGTTTTATTGTCAGCGGGGGTGGAGAGCAGTACTTC.

This clonotype was recorded many times. DNA of the CDR3: TGCAGTGCGCAGAACTGGATTACGGCAATTCAAGAGACCCAGTACTTC. Translating it yields CSAQNWITAIQETQYF. This chain connects TRBV20-1 to TRBJ2-5; D ambiguous. V was pared by 6 bases and J by 2 bases, with 22 bases between. This CDR3 is 16 amino acids long. Germline V gene sequence: CDR1 DFQATT, CDR2 SNEGSKA (reference sequence).

This clonotype has at least ten counts. The V and J genes are TRBV12-3 or TRBV12-4 and TRBJ1-1; weak D call: TRBD1 (5 bases). The CDR3 runs to 17 residues. V was clipped by 6 bases and J by 0 bases, with 20 bases between them. CDR3 sequence (DNA): TGTGCCAGCAGCTCTTCCCGGGGCCCTAGATTGAACACTGAAGCTTTCTTT. Translated: CASSSSRGPRLNTEAFF.

Many counts were recorded for this clonotype. The V gene is TRBV2, the J gene TRBJ1-1; D is unclear. Germline values: CDR1 SNHLY, CDR2 FYNNEI. There are 12 residues in the CDR3. V dropped 3 bases and J dropped 11 bases, with 13 bases sitting between them. The CDR3 DNA follows: TGTGCCAGCAGTGATAGGGCACTACGGGCTTTCTTT. Its protein is CASSDRALRAFF.

Many counts were recorded for this clonotype. This chain connects TRBV4-3 to TRBJ2-7; a possible D gene is TRBD1 (6 bases). The CDR3 consists of 16 residues. Trimming cost V 0 bases and J 0 bases, with 12 bases left between them. The germline V gene encodes CDR1 LGHNA and CDR2 YSLEER. As DNA, the CDR3 is TGCGCCAGCAGCCAAGATTGGGGGACAAGCTCCTACGAGCAGTACTTC. This gives the protein CASSQDWGTSSYEQYF.

This clonotype was detected ten times or more. V gene TRBV13 combines with J gene TRBJ2-3; 7 nucleotides align to TRBD1. Germline V gene sequence: CDR1 PRHDT, CDR2 FYEKMQ (reference sequence). The V gene end was trimmed by 5 bases and the J gene end by 1 base; junction bases not matched to a gene: 3. The CDR3 has 14 amino acids. The chain's CDR3 is CASSHRGGTDTQYF. CDR3 sequence (DNA): TGTGCCAGCAGCCACAGGGGCGGCACAGATACGCAGTATTTT.

About this clonotype: A clone one base away is much larger, so this may be a read error. J is TRBJ2-2 and V is TRBV5-3; TRBD2 matches 9 bases. TRBV5-3 is marked as an open reading frame, function uncertain. The CDR3 is 16 amino acids. The CDR3 spells CASSLGLAGNTGGLFF. In DNA form, the CDR3 reads TGTGCCAGCAGCTTGGGGCTAGCGGGGAACACCGGGGGGCTGTTTTTT.

V usage is TRBV12-3 or TRBV12-4 and J usage is TRBJ1-2; D is unclear. The CDR3 loop spans 14 amino acids. Trimming pared 5 bases from V and 4 bases from J, leaving 14 bases between. CDR3 sequence: CASSPNTYIYGYTF. For the CDR3, the DNA is TGTGCCAGCAGTCCGAACACTTACATCTATGGCTACACCTTC.

This clonotype was recorded at least ten times. CDR3 in amino acids: CASRLTVAGATYEQYF. The CDR3 region has the DNA TGTGCCAGCAGATTAACAGTAGCGGGAGCGACCTACGAGCAGTACTTC. V and J are TRBV6-6 and TRBJ2-7; 9 positions match TRBD2. The V gene end was trimmed by 6 bases and the J gene end by 2 bases; junction bases not matched to a gene: 11. Germline V gene sequence: CDR1 MNHNY, CDR2 SVGAGI (reference sequence). CDR3 size: 16 residues.

As concerns this clonotype: This sequence may be a read error, since a much larger clone differs from it by one base. The J gene is TRBJ1-1, the V gene TRBV5-6; D remains ambiguous. This CDR3 is built from 13 residues. CDR1 SGHDT and CDR2 YYEEEE come from the germline V gene. CDR3 region: CASGFDAIPEAFF. In nucleotides, the CDR3 is TGTGCCAGCGGCTTTGATGCGATCCCTGAAGCTTTCTTT.

This clonotype occurred a few times. The chain is built from TRBV27 and TRBJ1-2, with 11 bases fitting TRBD1. V was pared by 3 bases and J by 5 bases, with 17 bases of the junction left unmatched. Germline V gives CDR1 MNHEY, CDR2 SMNVEV (reference sequence). The CDR3 is 19 residues long. The CDR3 bases are TGTGCCAGCAGTTTTCGGACCGGACAGGGGGCGATTTTAGATTATGGCTACACCTTC. Translation: CASSFRTGQGAILDYGYTF.

Comment on this clonotype: Since a much larger clone is just one base distant, this may be a read error. The chain has TRBV13 and TRBJ2-2; 10 nucleotides agree with TRBD2. This CDR3 has 14 residues. The J segment lost 5 bases and the V segment lost 8 bases, leaving 5 bases of the junction unmatched. Germline V CDR1 and CDR2: PRHDT, FYEKMQ (reference sequence). DNA of the CDR3: TGTGCCAGCGGCCTGGGACTAGCGACCGGGGAGCTGTTTTTT. It is translated as CASGLGLATGELFF. Full variable domain (missing parts from reference TRBV13 and TRBJ2-2): AAGVIQSPRHLIKEKRETATLKCYPIPRHDTVYWYQQGPGQDPQFLISFYEKMQSDKGSIPDRFSAQQFSDYHSELNMSSLELGDSALYFCASGLGLATGELFFGEGSRLTVL.